This T cell receptor beta chain came from a study of Graves' ophthalmopathy and Graves' hyperthyroidism. Study outcomes and limitations: Most thyroid-expanded clonotypes exceeding 0.001 frequency were also found in blood.

The CDR3 is made up of 15 amino acids. The V gene's germline CDR1 is LNHDA and CDR2 SQIVND (reference sequence). V was cut by 3 bases and J by 0 bases, with 9 bases left in between. This clonotype was observed at least ten times. Its specificity is unknown. The authors amplified TCR beta CDR3 regions, and they did so from RNA transcripts for repertoire sequencing. Second-round multiplex PCR came after a first-round RT-PCR that employed HTBI primers. TCRdb fed the multiplex PCR reads into MiXCR, producing one record per CDR3 protein. The sample lists fewer than 400,000 distinct CDR3 sequences, about 18% seen once, with roughly 1.5% in the top ten.

The sample was peripheral blood. This sequence joins TRBV19 and TRBJ1-3; no definite D call. The origin of this receptor is a woman under 30 with Graves' ophthalmopathy. The CDR3 DNA reads as TGTGCCAGTAGTATCTCGGCTATCTCTGGAAACACCATATATTTT. Translation gives CASSISAISGNTIYF.